The sample holds many counts of the clone carrying this TCR beta chain. CDR1 and CDR2 (germline): MDHEN, SYDVKM. V lost 1 base and J 0 bases, leaving 7 bases between the germline ends. CDR3 size: 15 residues. This specimen belongs to a study of T cells in Graves' hyperthyroidism and ophthalmopathy. Patients with ophthalmopathy all had a Clinical Activity Score of at least 3, a NOSPECS grade of at least 4 and duration under 3 months. Researchers took RNA transcripts and amplified the TCR beta CDR3 regions from them. The TCR CDR3 first-round RT-PCR relied on the HTBI primer set. TCRdb used MiXCR to reprocess the multiplex PCR reads, holding one entry per CDR3 protein. The repertoire holds a few hundred thousand distinct CDR3 sequences, with more than 15% as singletons.

The chain carries TRBV28 and TRBJ1-5; no definite D call. The sequenced material came from blood. The TCR originated in a woman between 35 and 50 years old with Graves' ophthalmopathy. This CDR3 reads CASSLLGYSNQPQHF. The DNA for the CDR3 is TGTGCCAGCAGTTTATTGGGGTATAGCAATCAGCCCCAGCATTTT.